Given below is one T cell receptor (beta chain) in context. This record belongs to a study of T cell responses to AZD1222 COVID-19 vaccine. The length of the CDR3 is 15 residues. V was clipped by 0 bases and J by 10 bases, with 13 bases between them. Germline CDR1 reads LGHNA; CDR2 reads YSLEER. Method: immunoSEQ multiplex PCR; TCRdb's copy keeps in-frame clones and lacks some. The repertoire holds roughly 140,000 clones, approximately 88% seen once, with 2% to 2.5% in the top ten. The sequencing used peripheral blood, collected on day 0 of AZD1222 vaccination. This chain uses TRBV4-3 with TRBJ1-6; D is uncertain. The sequence derives from an adult in good health. The CDR3 spells CASSQEEGLGSPLHF. In nucleotides, the CDR3 is TGCGCCAGCAGCCAAGAAGAAGGCCTTGGGTCACCCCTCCACTTT.